Shown below are 28 T cell receptor beta chains from a single sample sequenced in a study of somatic mutations in cytotoxic T cells in rheumatoid arthritis. Generated by immunoSEQ multiplex PCR, the TCRdb table keeps only in-frame clones and is missing some. Among fewer than 25,000 clones listed, around 79% were seen once. The sequenced material came from CD8+ T cells sorted from blood. The receptors derive from a woman between 50 and 59 years old in good health.

The V gene is TRBV7-9, the J gene TRBJ1-4, with D possibly being TRBD1 (5 bases). This CDR3 has 15 amino acids. V lost 4 bases to trimming and J lost 0 bases, with 9 bases between them. The germline gives CDR1 SEHNR, CDR2 FQNEAQ (reference sequence). CDR3 nucleotides: TGTGCCAGCAGCTACCAACAGGCAACTAATGAAAAACTGTTTTTT. This sequence encodes CASSYQQATNEKLFF. Drawing the rest from reference TRBV7-9 and TRBJ1-4, the complete variable domain is DTGVSQNPRHKITKRGQNVTFRCDPISEHNRLYWYRQTLGQGPEFLTYFQNEAQLEKSRLLSDRFSAERPKGSFSTLEIQRTEQGDSAMYLCASSYQQATNEKLFFGSGTQLSVL.

The chain links TRBV28 to TRBJ2-5, with no clear D. The CDR3 runs to 13 residues. The V gene's germline CDR1 is MDHEN and CDR2 SYDVKM. Trimming took off 6 bases at V and 6 bases at J, with 14 bases between the two ends. The CDR3 reads CASSFHKSKTQYF. The CDR3, as DNA: TGTGCCAGCAGCTTCCACAAAAGTAAGACCCAGTACTTC.

The V call is TRBV27, the J call TRBJ2-7; the D gene could be TRBD1 or TRBD2 (6 bases each). Per the germline V gene, CDR1 is MNHEY and CDR2 is SMNVEV (reference sequence). Trimming took off 6 bases at V and 2 bases at J, with 14 bases between the two ends. The CDR3 contains 14 residues. The CDR3 sequence: CASSSGAMTYEQYF. CDR3 nucleotides: TGTGCCAGCAGCTCGGGGGCCATGACCTACGAGCAGTACTTC.

CDR3 coding DNA: TGTGCCAGCAGTCACGACAGGCCGGGGGACGAGCAGTACTTC. It translates to CASSHDRPGDEQYF. The V gene is TRBV5-5, the J gene TRBJ2-7; TRBD1 or TRBD2 may be the D gene (6 bases each). Germline values: CDR1 SGHKS, CDR2 YYEKEE (reference sequence). This CDR3 has 14 residues. The ends were cut back, 5 bases at V and 5 bases at J, with 17 bases in the middle.

The chain couples TRBV7-9 to TRBJ1-1, with D possibly being TRBD1 (5 bases). The CDR3 is 15 residues long. Germline V gene data show CDR1 as SEHNR and CDR2 as FQNEAQ (reference sequence). Trimming took 1 base from V and 1 from J, leaving 10 bases between them. The CDR3 DNA follows: TGTGCCAGCAGCTTAGTTGTTACAGGGAACACTGAAGCTTTCTTT. Translation gives CASSLVVTGNTEAFF.

This clone was observed a single time. The genes are TRBV10-3 and TRBJ1-1; D is perhaps TRBD1 (6 bases). Germline V gives CDR1 ENHRY, CDR2 SYGVKD. This CDR3 has 15 amino acids. The V end lost 2 bases, the J end lost 1 base, and 11 bases lay between the germline ends. Written as DNA, the CDR3 is TGTGCCATCAGTGAGCCTCAGGGGTCGAACACTGAAGCTTTCTTT. Protein product: CAISEPQGSNTEAFF.

The chain combines TRBV9 with TRBJ2-1; D perhaps matches TRBD2 (6 bases). Trimming removed 3 bases at V and 5 bases at J, with 21 bases between. The germline V gene has CDR1 SGDLS and CDR2 YYNGEE. The CDR3 length is 17 residues. The CDR3 sequence is CASSASGTFPADNEQFF. Written as DNA, the CDR3 is TGTGCCAGCAGCGCCTCCGGGACTTTCCCAGCAGACAATGAGCAGTTCTTC. Based on the CDR3 plus reference TRBV9 and TRBJ2-1, the full variable domain is DSGVTQTPKHLITATGQRVTLRCSPRSGDLSVYWYQQSLDQGLQFLIQYYNGEERAKGNILERFSAQQFPDLHSELNLSSLELGDSALYFCASSASGTFPADNEQFFGPGTRLTVL.

This chain uses TRBV13 with TRBJ2-3, with 7 bases that match TRBD1. V trimming: 6 bases; J trimming: 6 bases; junction bases outside the gene matches: 9. The CDR3 totals 14 residues. Germline values: CDR1 PRHDT, CDR2 FYEKMQ (reference sequence). CDR3 bases: TGTGCCAGCAGTGACGAACAGGGGCGGGATACGCAGTATTTT. Translated: CASSDEQGRDTQYF.

This clone was seen just once. The CDR3 protein is CASSPSGWENQPQHF. In DNA, the CDR3 is TGTGCCAGCAGTCCCTCAGGGTGGGAAAATCAGCCCCAGCATTTT. The rearrangement links TRBV28 to TRBJ1-5, with a possible D match to TRBD1 (5 bases). The V end was cut by 5 bases, the J end by 4 bases, with 15 bases between. CDR1 is MDHEN, CDR2 SYDVKM, per germline. The CDR3 has 15 residues.

The CDR3 reads CACAPGVEQYF. CDR3 coding DNA: TGTGCCTGCGCTCCGGGGGTTGAGCAGTACTTC. The chain links TRBV30 to TRBJ2-7; D might be TRBD2 (6 bases). Germline CDR1 is GTSNPN and CDR2 is SVGIG (reference sequence). V lost 6 bases and J lost 7, with 13 bases in between. The CDR3 sequence is 11 residues long.

V is TRBV9 and J is TRBJ2-5, with a weak D call TRBD2 (6 bases). The ends were cut back, 0 bases at V and 0 bases at J, with 9 bases in the middle. Per germline, CDR1 SGDLS and CDR2 YYNGEE. The CDR3 is 15 amino acids. The CDR3 spells CASSVASSDQETQYF. Written as DNA, the CDR3 is TGTGCCAGCAGCGTAGCTTCTAGCGACCAAGAGACCCAGTACTTC.

This chain links TRBV7-6 with TRBJ2-5; a weak D match, TRBD1 (5 bases). The DNA end is a closer match to TRBJ2-7, so the J assignment may be wrong. Germline CDR1 SGHVS, CDR2 FNYEAQ. This CDR3 spans 13 amino acids. CDR3: CASSFSGSYEQYF. CDR3 in DNA: TGTGCCAGCAGCTTCTCAGGGTCCTACGAGCAGTACTTC.

The chain combines TRBV29-1 with TRBJ2-7; TRBD2 matches at 7 bases. Trimming removed 4 bases from V and 3 bases from J; junction bases left unmatched: 18. CDR3 size: 17 residues. Germline assignment: CDR1 SQVTM and CDR2 ANQGSEA. In nucleotides, the CDR3 is TGCAGCGTTGGTCACTTATTTGCGGGGAGGGGAGGCTACGAGCAGTACTTC. Protein: CSVGHLFAGRGGYEQYF.

The sample holds one count of this clone. The chain carries TRBV7-2 and TRBJ1-6, with TRBD1 identical over 7 bases. This CDR3 region has 18 residues. Unmatched junction bases numbered 10, after V lost 5 bases and J lost 0 bases. Germline CDR1 is SGHTA and CDR2 is FQGNSA. The CDR3 protein is CASSLSDRPSSYNSPLHF. The CDR3 DNA sequence: TGTGCCAGCAGCCTATCGGACAGGCCAAGCTCCTATAATTCACCCCTCCACTTT. Looking up the rest from reference TRBV7-2 and TRBJ1-6 gives the full variable domain: GAGVSQSPSNKVTEKGKDVELRCDPISGHTALYWYRQSLGQGLEFLIYFQGNSAPDKSGLPSDRFSAERTGGSVSTLTIQRTQQEDSAVYLCASSLSDRPSSYNSPLHFGNGTRLTVT.

V is TRBV4-1 and J is TRBJ2-1; D gene ambiguous. This CDR3 has 15 residues. V lost 4 bases, J lost 0 bases, and 10 bases lay in between. CDR1 MGHRA and CDR2 YSYEKL come from the germline V gene. As DNA, the CDR3 is TGCGCCAGCAGCCTTCTCGATACCTCCTACAATGAGCAGTTCTTC. Translating it yields CASSLLDTSYNEQFF.

By share, this clone counts as medium-sized. This chain joins TRBV5-6 and TRBJ2-3, with TRBD2 matching over 8 bases. Per the germline V gene, CDR1 is SGHDT and CDR2 is YYEEEE. CDR3 length: 14 amino acids. J gave up 3 bases and V 4 bases, and 4 bases lay outside the gene matches. This CDR3 reads CASSLGLGTDTQYF. CDR3 nucleotide sequence: TGTGCCAGCAGCCTGGGACTAGGAACAGATACGCAGTATTTT.

V is TRBV5-4 and J is TRBJ2-7, with D tentatively TRBD1 or TRBD2 (5 bases each). CDR1 and CDR2 (germline): SGHNT, YYREEE (reference sequence). Trimming took 2 bases from V and 2 from J, leaving 11 bases between them. The CDR3 runs 14 residues. Written as DNA, the CDR3 is TGTGCCAGCAGCTTCCCGGGACCCGCCTACGAGCAGTACTTC. Translation: CASSFPGPAYEQYF. The variable domain in full, completed from reference TRBV5-4 and TRBJ2-7, reads ETGVTQSPTHLIKTRGQQVTLRCSSQSGHNTVSWYQQALGQGPQFIFQYYREEENGRGNFPPRFSGLQFPNYSSELNVNALELDDSALYLCASSFPGPAYEQYFGPGTRLTVT.

The chain recombines TRBV5-5 with TRBJ2-7; 7 nucleotides align to TRBD1. J gave up 6 bases and V 2 bases, and 8 bases lay outside the gene matches. This CDR3 is built from 14 residues. The germline V gene encodes CDR1 SGHKS and CDR2 YYEKEE (reference sequence). The CDR3, as DNA: TGTGCCAGCAGCTTAAGCAGACAGGGTGGCGAGCAGTACTTC. This encodes CASSLSRQGGEQYF.

In this sample, this clone turned up once. The chain combines TRBV4-1 with TRBJ2-7, with TRBD1 matching over 10 bases. J lost 2 bases, V lost 4 bases, and 11 bases had no gene match. Germline CDR1 is MGHRA and CDR2 is YSYEKL. This CDR3 is built from 17 residues. CDR3 DNA sequence: TGCGCCAGCAGCCCGGCGGGCGCCGGGACAGGGGCCTACGAGCAGTACTTC. It yields the protein CASSPAGAGTGAYEQYF.

This clone has more than one count but fewer than ten. The genes are TRBV27 and TRBJ2-7, with TRBD2 identical over 11 bases. Germline V gene lookup returns CDR1 MNHEY and CDR2 SMNVEV (reference sequence). The V gene end was trimmed by 4 bases and the J gene end by 7 bases; junction bases not matched to a gene: 6. The CDR3 has 14 amino acids. The CDR3, as DNA: TGTGCCAGCAGTTCGTTTCTAGCGGGAGGTGAGCAGTACTTC. Its translation is CASSSFLAGGEQYF.

This clone was seen once. This chain joins TRBV6-6 and TRBJ1-1, with D possibly being TRBD1 (6 bases). The CDR3 sequence is 15 residues long. Per germline, CDR1 MNHNY and CDR2 SVGAGI (reference sequence). Trimming shortened V by 8 bases and J by 7 bases, and 23 bases separated the two germline ends. The CDR3 protein is CASVGPSRQVIEAFF. CDR3 sequence (DNA): TGTGCCAGCGTGGGTCCATCCCGACAGGTCATTGAAGCTTTCTTT.

The V and J genes are TRBV5-6 and TRBJ2-7; D not resolved. Trimming pared 0 bases from V and 5 bases from J, leaving 6 bases between. CDR3 length equals 12 residues. Germline loops: CDR1 SGHDT, CDR2 YYEEEE. Here the CDR3 reads CASSLGRNEQYF. DNA for the CDR3: TGTGCCAGCAGCTTGGGAAGAAACGAGCAGTACTTC.

The chain has TRBV13 and TRBJ1-1, with a tentative D call TRBD1 (5 bases). Trimming left V 4 bases short and J 1 base short, with 19 bases between. The CDR3 has 17 residues. The V gene's germline CDR1 is PRHDT and CDR2 FYEKMQ (reference sequence). The CDR3: CASSSRGVYKGNTEAFF. In DNA form, the CDR3 reads TGTGCCAGCAGCTCGAGAGGGGTATACAAAGGGAACACTGAAGCTTTCTTT.

The chain recombines TRBV7-9 with TRBJ2-3; either TRBD1 or TRBD2 may supply D (5 bases each). CDR3 length equals 15 residues. V was shortened by 4 bases and J by 0 bases, with 11 bases between the two germline ends. Germline V gene data show CDR1 as SEHNR and CDR2 as FQNEAQ (reference sequence). Written as DNA, the CDR3 is TGTGCCAGCAGCTCCGGGACGGTTAGCACAGATACGCAGTATTTT. This sequence encodes CASSSGTVSTDTQYF.

The chain recombines TRBV6-5 with TRBJ1-1; D is uncertain. The germline V and J ends were trimmed by 4 bases and 2 bases, with 8 bases remaining between them. Germline V CDR1 and CDR2: MNHEY, SVGAGI. The CDR3 loop spans 13 amino acids. As DNA, the CDR3 is TGTGCCAGCAGTTTCAAGGGAAACACTGAAGCTTTCTTT. It specifies CASSFKGNTEAFF.

The V call is TRBV6-5, the J call TRBJ2-7, with TRBD1 as a possible D gene (6 bases). The CDR3 is 12 amino acids. V lost 6 bases, J lost 6 bases, and 12 bases lay in between. CDR1 and CDR2 (germline): MNHEY, SVGAGI. The CDR3 region is CASSRGSGEQYF. CDR3 nucleotides: TGTGCCAGCAGCAGGGGATCTGGCGAGCAGTACTTC.

This chain uses TRBV14 with TRBJ2-1; perhaps TRBD1 as D (5 bases). V was cut by 4 bases and J by 2 bases, with 6 bases left in between. Germline CDR1 and CDR2: SGHDN and FVKESK. The CDR3 extends over 13 amino acids. Here the CDR3 reads CASSRTTYNEQFF. CDR3 nucleotide sequence: TGTGCCAGCAGCCGGACAACCTACAATGAGCAGTTCTTC. The complete variable domain, with remaining parts taken from reference TRBV14 and TRBJ2-1, reads EAGVTQFPSHSVIEKGQTVTLRCDPISGHDNLYWYRRVMGKEIKFLLHFVKESKQDESGMPNNRFLAERTGGTYSTLKVQPAELEDSGVYFCASSRTTYNEQFFGPGTRLTVL.

This clone was seen a single time. The chain carries TRBV30 and TRBJ2-3; D is uncertain. CDR3 length: 14 amino acids. V shed 0 bases and J shed 2 bases, with 9 bases lying between them. Germline assignment: CDR1 GTSNPN and CDR2 SVGIG (reference sequence). CDR3 DNA: TGTGCCTGGAGTGTACTGACTCCCACAGATACGCAGTATTTT. This translates into CAWSVLTPTDTQYF.